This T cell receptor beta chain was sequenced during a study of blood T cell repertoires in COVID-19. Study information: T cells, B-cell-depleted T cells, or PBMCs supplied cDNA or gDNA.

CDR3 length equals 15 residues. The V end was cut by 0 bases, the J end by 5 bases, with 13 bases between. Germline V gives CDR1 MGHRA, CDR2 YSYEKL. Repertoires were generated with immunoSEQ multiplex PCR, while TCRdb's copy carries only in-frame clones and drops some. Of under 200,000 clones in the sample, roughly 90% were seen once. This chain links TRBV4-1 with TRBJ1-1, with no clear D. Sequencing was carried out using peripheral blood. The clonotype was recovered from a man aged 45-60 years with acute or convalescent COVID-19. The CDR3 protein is CASSQESFGRTEAFF. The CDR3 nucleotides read TGCGCCAGCAGCCAAGAAAGTTTTGGCAGGACTGAAGCTTTCTTT.